The 5 T cell receptor beta chains reported below all come from one sample, sequenced in a study of blood T cell repertoires in COVID-19. Sequencing was performed with immunoSEQ multiplex PCR; in TCRdb, only in-frame clones are kept and a portion is missing. Of 30,000 to 45,000 clones listed, roughly 90% are singletons. Sequencing was done on a sample of peripheral blood. These TCRs come from a man in his 70s with acute or convalescent COVID-19.

The chain recombines TRBV18 with TRBJ2-1; 12 bases align to TRBD2. CDR3 length: 14 residues. V lost 3 bases and J lost 9; bases outside the gene matches: 3. The germline gives CDR1 KGHSH, CDR2 LQKENI. The CDR3 spells CASSPTSGSPEQFF. CDR3 nucleotide sequence: TGTGCCAGCTCACCGACTAGCGGGAGTCCTGAGCAGTTCTTC.

V gene TRBV4-2 combines with J gene TRBJ1-1, with D unclear. CDR1 is LGHNA, CDR2 YNFKEQ, per germline. V dropped 0 bases and J dropped 1 base, with 9 bases sitting between them. CDR3 length: 15 residues. The CDR3 spells CASSQESFRNTEAFF. In DNA, the CDR3 is TGTGCCAGCAGCCAAGAATCGTTCAGGAACACTGAAGCTTTCTTT.

This sequence joins TRBV28 and TRBJ2-7, with 7 bases fitting TRBD1. The trim removed 4 bases at V and 10 bases at J, leaving 19 bases unmatched. The CDR3 has 16 residues. The germline V gene has CDR1 MDHEN and CDR2 SYDVKM. CDR3 nucleotides: TGTGCCAGCAGTTCCTACTCGGGACAGCCCTATGCGGAACAGTACTTC. Translated, it gives CASSSYSGQPYAEQYF.

The count of this clone is one. V and J are TRBV5-1 and TRBJ2-3, with a weak D call TRBD2 (6 bases). Germline CDR1 reads SGHRS; CDR2 reads YFSETQ. This CDR3 is built from 16 residues. Trimming took 0 bases from V and 0 from J, leaving 11 bases between them. CDR3 sequence reads: CASSLAGSGSTDTQYF. The CDR3 coding sequence is TGCGCCAGCAGCTTGGCCGGGAGTGGGAGCACAGATACGCAGTATTTT.

This sequence joins TRBV7-2 and TRBJ1-2; 7 bases line up with TRBD1. Germline CDR1 is SGHTA and CDR2 is FQGNSA. CDR3 length: 14 amino acids. The V and J ends lost 2 bases and 3 bases, in that order; junction bases with no gene match: 3. The CDR3, as DNA: TGTGCCAGCAGCTTATACAGGGGTGACTATGGCTACACCTTC. Encoded protein: CASSLYRGDYGYTF. Combining the CDR3 with reference TRBV7-2 and TRBJ1-2 gives the whole variable domain GAGVSQSPSNKVTEKGKDVELRCDPISGHTALYWYRQSLGQGLEFLIYFQGNSAPDKSGLPSDRFSAERTGGSVSTLTIQRTQQEDSAVYLCASSLYRGDYGYTFGSGTRLTVV.